The TCR beta chain under discussion was sequenced for a study of prognosis after radiotherapy for stage I lung cancer. Study at large: Enrolled patients comprised around 13 with newly diagnosed primary stage I lung tumors and 5 or 6 with oligometastatic NSCLC after surgical resection of the primary tumor.

Two-round multiplex PCR, the amplification method, yielded TCR beta CDR3 from genomic DNA. Primers specific to each TRBV and TRBJ gene were used in first-round PCR. PCR's second round employed universal primers. TCRdb reanalysed the multiplex PCR reads using MiXCR and keeps one entry per CDR3 protein. Altogether roughly 13,000 distinct CDR3 sequences are present, approximately 30% being singletons, with the ten largest covering 10% to 14%. The material was PBMCs, obtained before or after stereotactic body radiation therapy (not recorded which). The source is a donor over 45 with non-small cell lung cancer.

CDR3 sequence reads: CASMLAGVSTDTQYF. DNA of the CDR3: TGTGCCAGCATGCTAGCGGGGGTGAGCACAGATACGCAGTATTTT. The rearrangement links TRBV2 to TRBJ2-3; 10 nucleotides align to TRBD2. CDR3 size: 15 residues. The ends lost 7 bases at V and 0 bases at J; junction bases unmatched: 4. Germline lookup yields CDR1 SNHLY and CDR2 FYNNEI.